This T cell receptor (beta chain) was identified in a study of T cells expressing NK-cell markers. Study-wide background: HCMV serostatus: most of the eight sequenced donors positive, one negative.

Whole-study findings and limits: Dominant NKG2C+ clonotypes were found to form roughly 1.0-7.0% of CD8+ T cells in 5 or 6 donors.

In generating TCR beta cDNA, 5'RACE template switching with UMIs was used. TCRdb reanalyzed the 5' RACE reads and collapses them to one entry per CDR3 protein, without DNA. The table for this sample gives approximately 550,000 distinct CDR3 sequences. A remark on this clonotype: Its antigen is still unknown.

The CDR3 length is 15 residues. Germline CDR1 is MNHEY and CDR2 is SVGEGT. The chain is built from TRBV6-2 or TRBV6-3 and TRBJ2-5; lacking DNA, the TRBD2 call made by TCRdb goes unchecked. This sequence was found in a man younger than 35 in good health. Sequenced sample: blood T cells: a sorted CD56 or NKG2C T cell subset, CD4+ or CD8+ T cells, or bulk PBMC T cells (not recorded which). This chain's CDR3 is CASTGLTSGRETQYF.